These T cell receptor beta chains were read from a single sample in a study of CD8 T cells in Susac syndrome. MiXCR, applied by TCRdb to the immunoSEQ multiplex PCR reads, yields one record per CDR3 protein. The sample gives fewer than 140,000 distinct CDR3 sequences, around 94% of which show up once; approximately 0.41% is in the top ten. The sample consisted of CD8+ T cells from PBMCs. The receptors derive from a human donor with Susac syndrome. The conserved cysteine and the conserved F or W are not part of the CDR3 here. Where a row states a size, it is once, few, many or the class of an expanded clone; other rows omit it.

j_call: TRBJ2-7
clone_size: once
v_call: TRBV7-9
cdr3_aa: ASSSTAEQY

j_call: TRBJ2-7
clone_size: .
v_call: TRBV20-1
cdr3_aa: SAYWTGTYEQY

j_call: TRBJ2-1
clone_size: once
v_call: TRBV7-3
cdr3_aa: ASILSGGLYNEQF

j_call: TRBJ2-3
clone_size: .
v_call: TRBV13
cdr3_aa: ASSVTLRGPDTQY

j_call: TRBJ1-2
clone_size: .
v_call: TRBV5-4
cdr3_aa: AAGIMTQGHYGYT

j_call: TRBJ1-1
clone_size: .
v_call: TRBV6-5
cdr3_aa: ASSYSNRGTEAF

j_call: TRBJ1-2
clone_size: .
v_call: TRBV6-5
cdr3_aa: ASSYMGGSGGYT

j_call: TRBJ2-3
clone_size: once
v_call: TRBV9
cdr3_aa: ASSVGRFTDTQY

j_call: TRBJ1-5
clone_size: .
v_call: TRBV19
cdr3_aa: ASSQYSNQPQH

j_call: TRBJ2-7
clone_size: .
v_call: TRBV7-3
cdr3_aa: ASSLKTSGGACSSEQY

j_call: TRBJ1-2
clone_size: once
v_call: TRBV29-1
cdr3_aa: SGRDPTNYGYT

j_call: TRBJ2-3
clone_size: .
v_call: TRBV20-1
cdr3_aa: SARGLGKDTQY

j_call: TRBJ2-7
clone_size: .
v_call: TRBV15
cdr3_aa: ATRDESSYEQY

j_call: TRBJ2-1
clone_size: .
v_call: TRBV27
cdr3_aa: ASSSRTGVVNEQF

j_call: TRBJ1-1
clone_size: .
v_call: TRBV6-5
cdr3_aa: ASSYFRGKTEAF

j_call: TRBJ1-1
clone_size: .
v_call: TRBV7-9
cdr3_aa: GGGRGATPEAF

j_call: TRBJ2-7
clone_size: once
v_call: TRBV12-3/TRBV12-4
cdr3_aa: ASGGESSYEQY

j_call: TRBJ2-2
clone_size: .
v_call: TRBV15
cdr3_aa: ATSRDRGDGGELF

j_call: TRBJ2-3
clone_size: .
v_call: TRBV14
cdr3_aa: ASSQSMTTDTQY

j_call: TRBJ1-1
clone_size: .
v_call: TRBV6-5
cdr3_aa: ASSYSAGRTEAF

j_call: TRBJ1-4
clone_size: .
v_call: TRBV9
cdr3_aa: ASSPHRTVANEKLF

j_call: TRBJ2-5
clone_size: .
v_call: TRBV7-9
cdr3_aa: ASSLSAGSETQY

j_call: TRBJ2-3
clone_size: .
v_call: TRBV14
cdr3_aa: ASARTGTDTQY

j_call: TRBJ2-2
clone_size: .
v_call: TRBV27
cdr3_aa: ASSRAGELF

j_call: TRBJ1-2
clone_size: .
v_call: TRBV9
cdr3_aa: ASSVATGGNLYGYT

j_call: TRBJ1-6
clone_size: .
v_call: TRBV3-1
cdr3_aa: ASSQFPPPDPNSPLH

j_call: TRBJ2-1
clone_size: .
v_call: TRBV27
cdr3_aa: ASMSAGPYNEQF

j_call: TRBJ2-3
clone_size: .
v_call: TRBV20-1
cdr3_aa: SARDWARMLQDTQY

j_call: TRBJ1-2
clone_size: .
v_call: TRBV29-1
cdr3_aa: SVQDRLHGYT

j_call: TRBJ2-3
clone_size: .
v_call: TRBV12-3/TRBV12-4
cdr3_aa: ASPPLEVYTDTQY

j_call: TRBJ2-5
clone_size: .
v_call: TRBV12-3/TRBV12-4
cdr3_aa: ASSRRENYLVRETQY

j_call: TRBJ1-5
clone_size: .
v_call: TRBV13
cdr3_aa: ASSLGTGSNQPQH

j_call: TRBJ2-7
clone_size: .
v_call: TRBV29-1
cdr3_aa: SVEGGEAGEQY

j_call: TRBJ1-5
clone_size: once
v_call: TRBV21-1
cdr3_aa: ASSKGDRVQPQH

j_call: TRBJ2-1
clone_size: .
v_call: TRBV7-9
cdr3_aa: ASSAGLEDEQF

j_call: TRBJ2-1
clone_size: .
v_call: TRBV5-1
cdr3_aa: ASSLGLASEQF

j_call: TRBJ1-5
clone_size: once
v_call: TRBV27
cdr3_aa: ASSFGGGQPQH

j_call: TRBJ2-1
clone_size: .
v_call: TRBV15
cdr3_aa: ATSEGQVSYNEQF

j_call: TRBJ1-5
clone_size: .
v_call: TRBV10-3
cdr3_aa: AIRAAENYQPQH